This record concerns one TCR beta chain sequence. Its antigen is unknown. As defined, naive CD8 cells were CD45RO-negative and positively selected for CCR7, with terminally differentiated effector memory CD45RA+ cells excluded. This specimen belongs to a study of shared clonotypes between healthy human individuals. Libraries were prepared by immunoSEQ multiplex PCR; TCRdb keeps only in-frame clonotypes and omits some of them. The data show some 1,900,000 clones, 85% to 95% seen once. Study observations and caveats: Generation of non-shared clonotypes was less probable than generation of clonotypes shared by all four donors.

The germline V gene has CDR1 SEHNR and CDR2 FQNEAQ (reference sequence). V lost 7 bases to trimming and J lost 9 bases, with 10 bases between them. The CDR3 contains 11 residues. The source is a man aged 18-30 years in good health. The specimen was naive CD8+ T cells sorted from blood. V is TRBV7-9 and J is TRBJ2-1; D remains ambiguous. CDR3 bases: TGTGCCAGCATTTTAGGGTTTGAGCAGTTCTTC. Translated: CASILGFEQFF.